These 29 T cell receptor beta chains were all obtained from the same sample, sequenced in a study of cytomegalovirus exposure and HLA in healthy donors. PCR employed 60 Vbeta and 13 Jbeta primers. Method: immunoSEQ multiplex PCR; TCRdb's copy keeps in-frame clones and lacks some. In the table there are about 100,000 clones, over 75% of which are singletons. The sample was PBMCs. Receptors were obtained from a woman between 18 and 29 years old in good health and CMV-seropositive.

This chain connects TRBV13 to TRBJ2-7, with a weak D call TRBD2 (6 bases). Per germline, CDR1 PRHDT and CDR2 FYEKMQ (reference sequence). V was pared by 5 bases and J by 7 bases, with 15 bases between. The CDR3 is 13 amino acids. CDR3 in amino acids: CASSRGLFMEQYF. The DNA of the CDR3 is TGTGCCAGCAGCCGGGGACTCTTCATGGAGCAGTACTTC.

J is TRBJ2-1 and V is TRBV5-1, with 7 bases fitting TRBD2. Germline V CDR1 and CDR2: SGHRS, YFSETQ. This CDR3 has 17 residues. Unmatched junction bases numbered 9, after V lost 2 bases and J lost 1 base. CDR3 sequence: CASSFFPTSVSYNEQFF. CDR3 bases: TGCGCCAGCAGCTTTTTTCCAACTAGCGTGTCCTACAATGAGCAGTTCTTC.

In nucleotides, the CDR3 is TGTGCCAGCAGCTTAGGAGGGTATAGCACAGATACGCAGTATTTT. This sequence encodes CASSLGGYSTDTQYF. This rearrangement joins TRBV7-8 to TRBJ2-3; D is possibly TRBD2 (5 bases). The CDR3 spans 15 residues. The germline V gene has CDR1 SGHVS and CDR2 FQNEAQ. V was pared by 1 base and J by 0 bases, with 8 bases between.

V is TRBV6-5 and J is TRBJ2-7; 8 positions match TRBD1. V lost 6 bases to trimming and J lost 0 bases; unmatched junction nucleotides: 4. The CDR3 has 14 residues. Germline loops: CDR1 MNHEY, CDR2 SVGAGI. CDR3 sequence reads: CASSTTGGSYEQYF. In nucleotides, the CDR3 is TGTGCCAGCAGCACCACAGGGGGCTCCTACGAGCAGTACTTC.

The chain employs TRBV27 and TRBJ1-5; D might be TRBD1 (6 bases). V lost 8 bases, J lost 7 bases, and 18 bases lay in between. Germline V CDR1 and CDR2: MNHEY, SMNVEV (reference sequence). The CDR3 is 14 residues long. The CDR3 nucleotides read TGTGCCAGCGGCAGAACCGCAGGGGTCCAGCCCCAGCATTTT. This codes for CASGRTAGVQPQHF.

This chain links TRBV30 with TRBJ2-7; D is unclear. This CDR3 comprises 12 residues. In germline, CDR1 is GTSNPN, CDR2 SVGIG (reference sequence). V was trimmed by 0 bases and J by 1 base, leaving 4 bases between them. DNA of the CDR3: TGTGCCTGGAGTGTTAAATCCTACGAGCAGTACTTC. Translated: CAWSVKSYEQYF.

V is TRBV13 and J is TRBJ2-3, with TRBD2 matching 13 bases. The germline CDR1 and CDR2 sequences are PRHDT and FYEKMQ (reference sequence). The CDR3 is 17 residues long. Trimming took 4 bases from V and 3 from J; bases not matched to a gene: 7. Written as DNA, the CDR3 is TGTGCCAGCAGCTCCACTAGCGGGAGGGCCCCGACAGATACGCAGTATTTT. Encoded protein: CASSSTSGRAPTDTQYF.

This sequence joins TRBV7-8 and TRBJ2-1; D not resolved. This CDR3 comprises 17 residues. Trimming stripped 5 bases from V and 5 bases from J, with 22 bases between. Germline V lookup: CDR1 SGHVS, CDR2 FQNEAQ. The DNA for the CDR3 is TGTGCCAGCAGCGGATTTGTGACTGAATACCCCCACAATGAGCAGTTCTTC. Protein product: CASSGFVTEYPHNEQFF.

V gene TRBV5-1 combines with J gene TRBJ2-7; D might be TRBD1 (5 bases). Germline-derived CDR1 and CDR2 are SGHRS and YFSETQ. Between the trimmed V and J ends, which lost 0 bases and 5 bases, there was a span of 15 bases. There are 15 residues in the CDR3. CDR3 DNA: TGCGCCAGCAGCTTGGCCCCTACCCAGGGCAACGAGCAGTACTTC. It specifies CASSLAPTQGNEQYF.

This clone was counted a few times. This chain connects TRBV27 to TRBJ2-1, with TRBD1 matching 11 bases. With V trimmed by 0 bases and J by 4 bases, 17 bases remained unmatched. The CDR3 spans 21 residues. Germline V CDR1 and CDR2: MNHEY, SMNVEV (reference sequence). In DNA form, the CDR3 reads TGTGCCAGCAGTTTATCGCCTCCGGGGACAGGGGGTTGGCGGGGGTACAATGAGCAGTTCTTC. Translated, it gives CASSLSPPGTGGWRGYNEQFF.

The CDR3 spells CASSQPAGEAFF. As DNA, the CDR3 is TGTGCCAGCAGCCAACCGGCAGGGGAAGCTTTCTTT. The chain joins TRBV6-6 to TRBJ1-1; possible D gene TRBD1, 5 bases. The V end lost 6 bases, the J end lost 8 bases, and 13 bases lay between the germline ends. Germline values: CDR1 MNHNY, CDR2 SVGAGI (reference sequence). The CDR3 spans 12 residues.

V gene TRBV6-1 combines with J gene TRBJ2-7; D is perhaps TRBD1 (5 bases). The CDR3 is 12 residues long. The V gene lost 8 bases and the J gene lost 1 base, with 9 bases spanning the gap. Germline V gene data show CDR1 as MNHNS and CDR2 as SASEGT. The CDR3 sequence is CASAQGSYEQYF. The CDR3 DNA is TGTGCCAGCGCCCAGGGATCCTACGAGCAGTACTTC.

The genes are TRBV7-6 and TRBJ2-5; D might be TRBD2 (6 bases). V lost 6 bases, J lost 2 bases, and 19 bases lay in between. The CDR3 spans 16 residues. The germline V gene encodes CDR1 SGHVS and CDR2 FNYEAQ. CDR3 loop: CASSPAWGVIQETQYF. The CDR3 DNA reads TGTGCCAGCAGTCCCGCTTGGGGGGTGATACAAGAGACCCAGTACTTC.

The genes are TRBV10-3 and TRBJ2-7; 8 positions agree with TRBD2. The CDR3 spans 14 residues. Trimming cost V 3 bases and J 3 bases; bases outside gene matches: 4. Germline V lookup: CDR1 ENHRY, CDR2 SYGVKD. The CDR3 region is CAISDNSGIYEQYF. Written as DNA, the CDR3 is TGTGCCATCAGTGATAATAGCGGGATCTACGAGCAGTACTTC.

The rearrangement joins TRBV25-1 to TRBJ2-1, with 7 bases aligning to TRBD2. The CDR3 contains 14 residues. In germline, CDR1 is MGHDK, CDR2 SYGVNS. Trimming took 5 bases from V and 7 from J; bases not matched to a gene: 8. CDR3 sequence (DNA): TGTGCCAGCAGTCGTGGGAGGGGTTTGAATGAGCAGTTCTTC. Its protein product is CASSRGRGLNEQFF.

The V gene is TRBV5-4, the J gene TRBJ2-5; 9 bases line up with TRBD2. The CDR3 sequence is 15 residues long. The germline CDR1 and CDR2 sequences are SGHNT and YYREEE (reference sequence). Losses at the gene ends were 4 bases for V and 2 bases for J; bases not matched to a gene: 6. The CDR3 bases are TGTGCCAGCAGCACCCCGACTAGCGGACAAGAGACCCAGTACTTC. Amino acid sequence: CASSTPTSGQETQYF.

The V and J genes are TRBV2 and TRBJ2-2, with TRBD1 matching 7 bases. Germline loops: CDR1 SNHLY, CDR2 FYNNEI. The CDR3 totals 14 residues. The V gene end was trimmed by 6 bases and the J gene end by 4 bases; junction bases not matched to a gene: 5. Here the CDR3 DNA reads TGTGCCAGCAGGAACAGGGGAACCACCGGGGAGCTGTTTTTT. It yields the protein CASRNRGTTGELFF.

The V and J genes are TRBV28 and TRBJ1-2, with 7 bases identical to TRBD1. Germline V gives CDR1 MDHEN, CDR2 SYDVKM. Unmatched junction bases numbered 15, after V lost 7 bases and J lost 1 base. The CDR3 loop spans 17 amino acids. The CDR3 sequence: CASTTPRGQRNNYGYTF. The CDR3 DNA sequence: TGTGCCAGCACCACACCGAGGGGACAGCGAAATAACTATGGCTACACCTTC.

Only a few counts were recorded for this clone. The chain links TRBV28 to TRBJ2-7, with 10 positions matching TRBD1. V was clipped by 3 bases and J by 3 bases; unmatched bases: 2. CDR1 and CDR2 from the germline V gene are MDHEN and SYDVKM. This CDR3 has 14 amino acids. The CDR3 region is CASSFGTGDYEQYF. CDR3 DNA: TGTGCCAGCAGTTTCGGGACAGGGGACTACGAGCAGTACTTC.

V is TRBV5-6 and J is TRBJ1-1, with D perhaps TRBD1 (5 bases). V was cut by 0 bases and J by 3 bases, with 9 bases left in between. CDR1 and CDR2 from the germline V gene are SGHDT and YYEEEE. CDR3 length: 14 residues. This chain's CDR3 is CASSLGGTYTEAFF. CDR3 nucleotide sequence: TGTGCCAGCAGCTTGGGGGGCACTTACACTGAAGCTTTCTTT.

The chain links TRBV25-1 to TRBJ2-1; no reliable D call. This CDR3 region has 13 residues. In germline, CDR1 is MGHDK, CDR2 SYGVNS. With 1 base removed from V and 5 bases from J, the gap between germline ends came to 6 bases. The CDR3 nucleotides read TGTGCCAGCAGTGAATCGGTAAACAATGAGCAGTTCTTC. Amino acids: CASSESVNNEQFF.

The chain links TRBV2 to TRBJ1-4; TRBD1 matches at 10 bases. Germline CDR1 reads SNHLY; CDR2 reads FYNNEI. CDR3 length: 15 amino acids. After removal of 5 bases from V and 8 bases from J, the junction contained 8 bases not matched to a gene. Here the CDR3 DNA reads TGTGCCAGCAGTCATTCCGGGACAGGGGACGAAAAACTGTTTTTT. Translation: CASSHSGTGDEKLFF.

The chain's CDR3 is CASSEMGSTDTQYF. The CDR3 DNA reads as TGTGCCAGCAGTGAAATGGGCAGCACAGATACGCAGTATTTT. The chain couples TRBV6-5 to TRBJ2-3, with D unclear. V lost 5 bases, J lost 0 bases, and 9 bases lay in between. This CDR3 comprises 14 residues. CDR1 and CDR2 (germline): MNHEY, SVGAGI.

The chain links TRBV5-4 to TRBJ2-2; TRBD1 might be the D (5 bases). This CDR3 region has 15 residues. CDR1 is SGHNT, CDR2 YYREEE, per germline (reference sequence). V lost 3 bases and J lost 5, with 14 bases in between. The CDR3 DNA sequence: TGTGCCAGCAGCTCCCTCAGGGTCGGGACCGGGGAGCTGTTTTTT. Its translation: CASSSLRVGTGELFF.

The chain combines TRBV4-1 with TRBJ1-1; D uncertain. CDR1 and CDR2 (germline): MGHRA, YSYEKL. Deletions cut 1 base from V and 1 base from J, with 7 bases between. This CDR3 comprises 14 residues. This chain's CDR3 is CASSQGPGNTEAFF. The CDR3 DNA sequence: TGCGCCAGCAGCCAAGGCCCAGGGAACACTGAAGCTTTCTTT.

This clone was counted a few times. The rearrangement links TRBV6-5 to TRBJ2-1, with TRBD1 as a possible D gene (6 bases). Germline V gene data show CDR1 as MNHEY and CDR2 as SVGAGI. This CDR3 spans 13 amino acids. V was pared by 1 base and J by 6 bases, with 7 bases between. The CDR3 sequence is CASSYLDSNEQFF. CDR3 bases: TGTGCCAGCAGTTACTTGGACAGCAATGAGCAGTTCTTC.

The chain uses TRBV27 and TRBJ2-1; D is uncertain. This CDR3 is built from 12 residues. CDR1 is MNHEY, CDR2 SMNVEV, per germline (reference sequence). V was clipped by 2 bases and J by 11 bases, with 10 bases between them. This chain's CDR3 is CASSLTSQQQFF. DNA of the CDR3: TGTGCCAGCAGTTTAACAAGTCAACAGCAGTTCTTC.

Here the CDR3 reads CASTPAGLFTGELFF. The CDR3, as DNA: TGTGCCAGCACCCCGGCTGGACTCTTCACCGGGGAGCTGTTTTTT. The gene calls are TRBV2 and TRBJ2-2, with D tentatively TRBD2 (5 bases). Trimming removed 7 bases from V and 4 bases from J, with 16 bases in between. The germline V gene has CDR1 SNHLY and CDR2 FYNNEI. The CDR3 runs 15 residues.

The chain employs TRBV5-1 and TRBJ2-7; TRBD2 might be the D (6 bases). The CDR3 consists of 16 residues. Germline V gives CDR1 SGHRS, CDR2 YFSETQ. V lost 4 bases, J lost 2 bases, and 19 bases lay in between. For the CDR3, the DNA is TGCGCCAGCAGCGGGAGGCCGGATTTTCCCCCCTACGAGCAGTACTTC. Its translation: CASSGRPDFPPYEQYF.